The sequence of this TCR beta chain was determined in a study of blood T cell repertoires in COVID-19. On the study more broadly: Whether acute or convalescent, the COVID-19 samples came from the United States, Italy and Spain. PBMCs, B-cell-depleted T cells, or T cells were the source of the cDNA or gDNA that made up the material.

As for this clone: Other nucleotide sequences in the sample specify the same CDR3.

Germline CDR1 is SGHRS and CDR2 is YFSETQ. The CDR3 has 14 residues. The V end lost 3 bases, the J end lost 0 bases, and 7 bases lay between the germline ends. Original processing methods: Reference gene primer amplification gave nucleated cell count estimates. The data were produced by immunoSEQ multiplex PCR, yet TCRdb's version contains in-frame clones alone and is incomplete. The DNA gave D and trimming, while V, J and clone size come from that table. The sample holds about 210,000 clones, around 80% seen once. Sequenced material: peripheral blood. The receptor was isolated from a man aged 50 to 60 with active or convalescent COVID-19. V usage is TRBV5-1 and J usage is TRBJ1-5; D not resolved. CDR3 region: CASSYGDSNQPQHF. As DNA, the CDR3 is TGCGCCAGCAGCTACGGGGATAGCAATCAGCCCCAGCATTTT.